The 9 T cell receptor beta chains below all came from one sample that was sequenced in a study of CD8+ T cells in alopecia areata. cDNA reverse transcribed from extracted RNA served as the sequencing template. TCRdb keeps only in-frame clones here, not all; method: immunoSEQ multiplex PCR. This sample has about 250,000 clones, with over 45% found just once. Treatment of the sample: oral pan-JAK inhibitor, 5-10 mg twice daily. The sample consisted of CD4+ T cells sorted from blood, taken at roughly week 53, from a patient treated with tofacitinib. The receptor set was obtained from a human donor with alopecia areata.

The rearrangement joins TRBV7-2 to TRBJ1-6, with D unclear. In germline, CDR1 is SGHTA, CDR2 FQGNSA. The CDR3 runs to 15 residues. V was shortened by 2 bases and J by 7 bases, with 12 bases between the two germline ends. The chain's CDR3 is CASSLIVGRNSPLHF. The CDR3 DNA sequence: TGTGCCAGCAGCTTAATCGTAGGGCGGAATTCACCCCTCCACTTT.

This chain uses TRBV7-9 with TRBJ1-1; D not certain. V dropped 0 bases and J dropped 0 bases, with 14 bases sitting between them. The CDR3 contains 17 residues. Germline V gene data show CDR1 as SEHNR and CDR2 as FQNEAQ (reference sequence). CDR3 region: CASSLATRTGMNTEAFF. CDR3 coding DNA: TGTGCCAGCAGCTTAGCGACTCGGACCGGCATGAACACTGAAGCTTTCTTT.

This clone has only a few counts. The CDR3 sequence is CASSVGVGSDQPQHF. The CDR3 DNA reads TGTGCCAGCAGCGTAGGGGTTGGGTCAGATCAGCCCCAGCATTTT. V gene TRBV9 combines with J gene TRBJ1-5, with D unclear. Per germline, CDR1 SGDLS and CDR2 YYNGEE. Trimming left V 0 bases short and J 5 bases short, with 12 bases between. The CDR3 has 15 residues.

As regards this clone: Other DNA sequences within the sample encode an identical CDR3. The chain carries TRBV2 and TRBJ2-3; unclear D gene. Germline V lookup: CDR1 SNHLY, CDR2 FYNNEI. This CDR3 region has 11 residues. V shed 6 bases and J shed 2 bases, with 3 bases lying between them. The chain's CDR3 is CASRTTDTQYF. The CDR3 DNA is TGTGCCAGCAGAACCACAGATACGCAGTATTTT.

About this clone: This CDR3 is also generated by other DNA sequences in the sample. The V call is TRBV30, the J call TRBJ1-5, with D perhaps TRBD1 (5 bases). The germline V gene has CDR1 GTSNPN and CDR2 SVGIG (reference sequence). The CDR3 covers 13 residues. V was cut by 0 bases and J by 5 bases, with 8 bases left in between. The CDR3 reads CAWSVQVDQPQHF. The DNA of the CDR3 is TGTGCCTGGAGTGTACAGGTGGATCAGCCCCAGCATTTT. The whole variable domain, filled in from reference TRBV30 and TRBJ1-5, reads SQTIHQWPATLVQPVGSPLSLECTVEGTSNPNLYWYRQAAGRGLQLLFYSVGIGQISSEVPQNLSASRPQDRQFILSSKKLLLSDSGFYLCAWSVQVDQPQHFGDGTRLSIL.

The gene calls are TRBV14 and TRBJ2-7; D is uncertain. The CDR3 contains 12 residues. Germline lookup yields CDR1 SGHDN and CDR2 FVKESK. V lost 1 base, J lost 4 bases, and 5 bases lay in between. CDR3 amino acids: CASSQGWYEQYF. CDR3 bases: TGTGCCAGCAGCCAAGGCTGGTACGAGCAGTACTTC.

The CDR3: CAIREGPDTQYF. CDR3 in DNA: TGTGCCATCAGGGAGGGGCCAGATACGCAGTATTTT. This sequence joins TRBV10-3 and TRBJ2-3, with D possibly TRBD2 on 6 matching bases. V was shortened by 6 bases and J by 4 bases, with 8 bases between the two germline ends. From germline, CDR1 is ENHRY and CDR2 SYGVKD. The CDR3 extends over 12 amino acids.

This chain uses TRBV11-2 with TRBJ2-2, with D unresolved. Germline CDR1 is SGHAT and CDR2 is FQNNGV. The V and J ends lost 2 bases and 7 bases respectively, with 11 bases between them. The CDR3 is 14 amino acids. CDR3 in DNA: TGTGCCAGCAGCTTAAGCAGGTTGGGCGGGGAGCTGTTTTTT. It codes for CASSLSRLGGELFF. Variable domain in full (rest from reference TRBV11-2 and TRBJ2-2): EAGVAQSPRYKIIEKRQSVAFWCNPISGHATLYWYQQILGQGPKLLIQFQNNGVVDDSQLPKDRFSAERLKGVDSTLKIQPAKLEDSAVYLCASSLSRLGGELFFGEGSRLTVL.

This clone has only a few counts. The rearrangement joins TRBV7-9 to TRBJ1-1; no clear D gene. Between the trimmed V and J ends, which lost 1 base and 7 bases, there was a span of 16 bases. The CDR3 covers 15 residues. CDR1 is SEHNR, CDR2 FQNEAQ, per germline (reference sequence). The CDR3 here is CASSLVFGSYLEAFF. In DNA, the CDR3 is TGTGCCAGCAGCTTAGTCTTCGGCAGCTACCTTGAAGCTTTCTTT.